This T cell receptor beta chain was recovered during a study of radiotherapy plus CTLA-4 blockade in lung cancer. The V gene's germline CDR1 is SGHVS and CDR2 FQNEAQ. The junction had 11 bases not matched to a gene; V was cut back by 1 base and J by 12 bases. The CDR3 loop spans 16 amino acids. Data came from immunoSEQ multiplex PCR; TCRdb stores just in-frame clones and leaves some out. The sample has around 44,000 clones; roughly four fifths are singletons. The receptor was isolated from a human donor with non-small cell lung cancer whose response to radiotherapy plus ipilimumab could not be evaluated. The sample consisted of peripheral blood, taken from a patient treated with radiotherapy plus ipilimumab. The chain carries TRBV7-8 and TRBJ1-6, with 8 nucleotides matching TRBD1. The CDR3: CASSLEAGGFILPLHF. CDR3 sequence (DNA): TGTGCCAGCAGCTTAGAGGCAGGGGGCTTTATCTTACCCCTCCACTTT.